This TCR beta chain was captured by sequencing in a study of T cells in Graves' hyperthyroidism and ophthalmopathy. The V and J ends lost 5 bases and 3 bases respectively, with 13 bases between them. This CDR3 comprises 15 residues. RNA transcripts were the template for amplifying TCR beta CDR3 regions. The HTBI primer set served for first-round RT-PCR of the TCR CDR3. TCRdb analysed the multiplex PCR reads with MiXCR anew, one entry per CDR3 protein. This table has hundreds of thousands of distinct CDR3 sequences, about 20% appearing once. The sequencing input was blood. The receptor was derived from a man between 35 and 55 years old with Graves' ophthalmopathy. The rearrangement uses TRBV12-3 or TRBV12-4 and TRBJ1-4; TRBD1 might be the D (5 bases). The DNA for the CDR3 is TGTGCCAGCAGTCTCCGCGGGACTTCTAATGAAAAACTGTTTTTT. Translating gives CASSLRGTSNEKLFF.